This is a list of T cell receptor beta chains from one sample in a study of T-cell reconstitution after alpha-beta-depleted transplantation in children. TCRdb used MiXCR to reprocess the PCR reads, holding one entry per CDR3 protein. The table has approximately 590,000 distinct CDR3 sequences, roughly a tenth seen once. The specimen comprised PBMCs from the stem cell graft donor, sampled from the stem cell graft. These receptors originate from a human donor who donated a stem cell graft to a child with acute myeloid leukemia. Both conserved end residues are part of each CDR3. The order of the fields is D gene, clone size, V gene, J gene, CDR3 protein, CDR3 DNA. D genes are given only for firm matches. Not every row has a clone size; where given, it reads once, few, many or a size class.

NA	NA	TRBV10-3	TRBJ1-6	CAISGQGYNSPLHF	TGTGCCATCAGTGGGCAGGGGTATAATTCACCCCTCCACTTT
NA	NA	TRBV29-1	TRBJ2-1	CSVEGIRSYNEQFF	TGCAGCGTTGAAGGTATTCGGTCCTACAATGAGCAGTTCTTC
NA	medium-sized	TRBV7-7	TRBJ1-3	CASSLAFRGGSGNTIYF	TGTGCTAGCAGCTTAGCTTTCCGGGGTGGCTCTGGAAACACCATATATTTT
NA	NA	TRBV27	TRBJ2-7	CASSTPQGSANYEQYF	TGTGCCAGCAGTACCCCTCAGGGTAGCGCGAACTACGAGCAGTACTTC
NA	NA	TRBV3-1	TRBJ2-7	CASSQDLVGTSYEQYF	TGTGCCAGCAGCCAAGATTTAGTGGGTACTTCCTACGAGCAGTACTTC
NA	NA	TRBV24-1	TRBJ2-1	CATSDPQGKEQFF	TGTGCCACCAGTGATCCTCAGGGGAAGGAGCAGTTCTTC
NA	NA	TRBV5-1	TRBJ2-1	CASHLGLQDEQFF	TGCGCCAGCCACTTGGGACTCCAGGATGAGCAGTTCTTC
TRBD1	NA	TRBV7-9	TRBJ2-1	CASSSQGDRVNEQFF	TGTGCCAGCAGCTCCCAGGGGGACAGGGTGAATGAGCAGTTCTTC
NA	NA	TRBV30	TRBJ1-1	CAWSEGRGNTEAFF	TGTGCCTGGAGTGAAGGCAGGGGAAACACTGAAGCTTTCTTT
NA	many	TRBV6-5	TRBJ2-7	CASSLLGGQSYEQYF	TGTGCCAGCAGCCTACTCGGAGGACAGTCCTACGAGCAGTACTTC
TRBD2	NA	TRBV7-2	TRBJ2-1	CASSPPGGRTYNEQFF	TGTGCCAGCAGCCCCCCCGGGGGGAGGACCTACAATGAGCAGTTCTTC
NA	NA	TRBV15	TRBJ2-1	CATSRAPRGSYNEQFF	TGTGCCACCAGCAGGGCCCCCCGAGGTTCCTACAATGAGCAGTTCTTC
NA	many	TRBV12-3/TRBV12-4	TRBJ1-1	CASSLQAGTEAFF	TGTGCCAGCAGTTTACAGGCCGGCACTGAAGCTTTCTTT
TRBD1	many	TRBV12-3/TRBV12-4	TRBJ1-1	CASSPRTGSGTTEAFF	TGTGCCAGCAGTCCGCGGACAGGGTCGGGAACAACTGAAGCTTTCTTT
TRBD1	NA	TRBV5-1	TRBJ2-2	CASSSKVTGGDTGELFF	TGCGCCAGCAGCTCCAAAGTAACAGGGGGCGATACCGGGGAGCTGTTTTTT
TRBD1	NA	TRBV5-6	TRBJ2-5	CASGTVNEETQYF	TGTGCCAGCGGGACAGTCAATGAAGAGACCCAGTACTTC
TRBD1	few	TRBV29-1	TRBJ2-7	CSVRTGVSYEQYF	TGCAGCGTCCGGACAGGGGTATCCTACGAGCAGTACTTC
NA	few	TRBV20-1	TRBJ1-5	CSARFAANQPQHF	TGCAGTGCTAGATTCGCAGCTAATCAGCCCCAGCATTTT
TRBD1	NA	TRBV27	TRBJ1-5	CASSLSAGQGARFNQPQHF	TGTGCCAGCAGTTTATCGGCGGGACAGGGGGCGAGGTTCAATCAGCCCCAGCATTTT
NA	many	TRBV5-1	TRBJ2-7	CASSQEYEQYF	TGCGCCAGCAGCCAGGAGTACGAGCAGTACTTC
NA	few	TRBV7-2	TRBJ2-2	CASSSVPTGELFF	TGTGCCAGCAGCTCGGTACCCACCGGGGAGCTGTTTTTT
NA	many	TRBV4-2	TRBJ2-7	CASSQVGQGDEQYF	TGTGCCAGCAGCCAGGTTGGGCAGGGTGACGAGCAGTACTTC
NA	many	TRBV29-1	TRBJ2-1	CSVEEGRGEQFF	TGCAGCGTTGAGGAGGGGCGTGGTGAGCAGTTCTTC
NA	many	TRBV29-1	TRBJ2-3	CSLQARGADTQYF	TGCAGCCTACAGGCGAGGGGGGCAGATACGCAGTATTTT
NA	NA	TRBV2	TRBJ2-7	CASSEPPGRSSYEQYF	TGTGCCAGCAGTGAGCCCCCGGGACGGAGCTCCTACGAGCAGTACTTC
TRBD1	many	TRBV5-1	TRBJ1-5	CASRPGTEKNQPQHF	TGCGCCAGCAGGCCCGGGACAGAGAAAAATCAGCCCCAGCATTTT
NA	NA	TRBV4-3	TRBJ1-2	CASSQDAGPTNYGYTF	TGCGCCAGCAGCCAAGACGCCGGCCCCACTAACTATGGCTACACCTTC
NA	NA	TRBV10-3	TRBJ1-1	CAISPQQGTEAFF	TGTGCCATCAGTCCCCAGCAAGGGACTGAAGCTTTCTTT
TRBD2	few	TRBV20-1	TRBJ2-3	CSALGGAGGDTQYF	TGCAGTGCTCTGGGGGGAGCGGGAGGAGATACGCAGTATTTT
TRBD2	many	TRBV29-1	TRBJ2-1	CSVLFLAGGHNEQFF	TGCAGCGTTCTATTCCTAGCGGGAGGCCACAATGAGCAGTTCTTC
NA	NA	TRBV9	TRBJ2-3	CASSVAPDRDTQYF	TGTGCCAGCAGCGTAGCCCCCGACCGAGATACGCAGTATTTT
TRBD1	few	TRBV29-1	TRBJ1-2	CSVDSRGRDYGYTF	TGCAGCGTTGATTCTAGGGGGCGAGACTATGGCTACACCTTC
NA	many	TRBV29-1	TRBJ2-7	CSVEALRGTLGEQYF	TGCAGCGTTGAAGCGCTACGTGGGACGTTAGGCGAGCAGTACTTC
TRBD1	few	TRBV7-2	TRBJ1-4	CASTTGRTRKLFF	TGTGCCAGTACGACAGGGAGAACGAGAAAACTGTTTTTT
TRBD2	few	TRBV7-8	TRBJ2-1	CASSLGGSGRWSYNEQFF	TGTGCCAGCAGCTTAGGGGGTAGCGGGAGGTGGTCCTACAATGAGCAGTTCTTC
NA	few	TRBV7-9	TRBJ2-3	CASSLETWDTQYF	TGTGCCAGCAGCTTAGAGACTTGGGATACGCAGTATTTT
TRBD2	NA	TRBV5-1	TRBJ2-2	CATSGLAGTNGELFF	TGCGCCACCTCGGGACTAGCGGGAACAAACGGGGAGCTGTTTTTT